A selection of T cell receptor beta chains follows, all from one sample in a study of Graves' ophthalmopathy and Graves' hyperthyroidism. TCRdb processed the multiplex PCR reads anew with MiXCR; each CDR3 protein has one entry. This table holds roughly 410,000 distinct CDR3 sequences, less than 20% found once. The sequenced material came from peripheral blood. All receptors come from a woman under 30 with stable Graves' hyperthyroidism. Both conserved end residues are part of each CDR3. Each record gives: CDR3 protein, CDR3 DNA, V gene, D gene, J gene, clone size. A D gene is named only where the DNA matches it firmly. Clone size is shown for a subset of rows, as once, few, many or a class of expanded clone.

CASSLDSGHSYEQYF | TGTGCCAGCAGTTTGGATAGCGGGCACTCCTACGAGCAGTACTTC | TRBV12-3/TRBV12-4 | TRBD2 | TRBJ2-7 | few
CASLTSGGSEQYF | TGTGCCAGCCTGACTAGCGGGGGGAGCGAGCAGTACTTC | TRBV6-1 | TRBD2 | TRBJ2-7 | many
CASSLDVTGNQPQHF | TGTGCCAGCAGCTTGGATGTGACAGGCAATCAGCCCCAGCATTTT | TRBV5-5 | - | TRBJ1-5 | few
CASSEEAGGYTF | TGTGCCAGCAGTGAAGAGGCAGGTGGCTACACCTTC | TRBV2 | - | TRBJ1-2 | many
CATSPGQSGNTIYF | TGTGCCACCAGTCCGGGACAGTCTGGAAACACCATATATTTT | TRBV24-1 | TRBD1 | TRBJ1-3 | many
CASSFGRASEAFF | TGTGCCAGCAGTTTCGGCAGGGCTAGTGAAGCTTTCTTT | TRBV12-3/TRBV12-4 | - | TRBJ1-1 | many
CASSFGQAPSYQETQYF | TGTGCCAGCAGTTTCGGGCAGGCTCCATCGTACCAAGAGACCCAGTACTTC | TRBV28 | - | TRBJ2-5 | -
CASSYGAGDDLYEQYF | TGTGCCAGCAGTTACGGAGCGGGGGACGATCTTTACGAGCAGTACTTC | TRBV6-2/TRBV6-3 | TRBD2 | TRBJ2-7 | many
CASSLEAGKTYEQYF | TGTGCCAGCAGCTTAGAGGCAGGGAAAACCTACGAGCAGTACTTC | TRBV11-2 | - | TRBJ2-7 | many
CASSHDDSVRYSYEQYF | TGCGCCAGCAGCCACGACGACAGCGTACGGTACTCCTACGAGCAGTACTTC | TRBV4-3 | - | TRBJ2-7 | -
CASSWAGGDSPLHF | TGCGCCAGCAGCTGGGCGGGGGGCGATTCACCCCTCCACTTT | TRBV5-1 | - | TRBJ1-6 | many
CASGEGAEKLFF | TGTGCCAGCGGGGAGGGGGCTGAAAAACTGTTTTTT | TRBV2 | TRBD1 | TRBJ1-4 | few
CASSAQVWDGYTF | TGTGCCAGTAGTGCACAGGTATGGGATGGCTACACCTTC | TRBV19 | - | TRBJ1-2 | many
CSASSGILQAFF | TGCAGTGCTAGTTCAGGGATTCTGCAAGCTTTCTTT | TRBV20-1 | - | TRBJ1-1 | many
CASSNRGANTEAFF | TGTGCCAGTAGTAACCGGGGGGCGAACACTGAAGCTTTCTTT | TRBV19 | - | TRBJ1-1 | many
CVSSIGTANTEAFF | TGTGTCAGCAGCATCGGGACAGCTAACACTGAAGCTTTCTTT | TRBV7-9 | TRBD1 | TRBJ1-1 | -
CASRWDRGPYEQYF | TGCGCCAGCAGATGGGACAGGGGGCCCTACGAGCAGTACTTC | TRBV5-1 | TRBD1 | TRBJ2-7 | -
CATRGTGEREQYF | TGTGCCACCAGGGGGACAGGGGAGCGCGAGCAGTACTTC | TRBV24-1 | TRBD1 | TRBJ2-7 | many
CSVSDVNNQPQHF | TGCAGCGTTTCGGACGTTAACAATCAGCCCCAGCATTTT | TRBV29-1 | - | TRBJ1-5 | many
CSARSVGGQETQYF | TGCAGTGCTAGATCGGTAGGGGGCCAAGAGACCCAGTACTTC | TRBV20-1 | - | TRBJ2-5 | many
CASSLKLSYEQYF | TGTGCCAGCAGCTTAAAGCTGTCCTACGAGCAGTACTTC | TRBV7-3 | - | TRBJ2-7 | -
CASSLPPSGAEAFF | TGTGCCAGCAGCTTACCGCCATCAGGGGCTGAAGCTTTCTTT | TRBV5-6 | - | TRBJ1-1 | many
CASTGGDRGRYEQYF | TGTGCCAGCACCGGGGGGGACAGGGGACGTTACGAGCAGTACTTC | TRBV12-3/TRBV12-4 | TRBD1 | TRBJ2-7 | many
CASSLQWGSYEQYF | TGTGCCAGCAGCTTACAGTGGGGCTCCTACGAGCAGTACTTC | TRBV7-2 | - | TRBJ2-7 | many
CASSTLGGASEACF | TGTGCCAGCAGCACACTTGGGGGGGCATCTGAAGCTTGCTTT | TRBV11-3 | - | TRBJ1-1 | -
CATSPGPNQPQHF | TGTGCCACCAGTCCGGGGCCCAATCAGCCCCAGCATTTT | TRBV24-1 | - | TRBJ1-5 | many
CASSVAGGVEQYF | TGTGCCAGCAGTGTAGCAGGGGGAGTCGAGCAGTACTTC | TRBV2 | TRBD1 | TRBJ2-7 | many
CASSPGGSKETQYF | TGTGCCAGCAGCCCCGGTGGCAGCAAAGAGACCCAGTACTTC | TRBV3-1 | - | TRBJ2-5 | many
CASGSRQMNTEAFF | TGTGCTAGTGGCAGTAGACAGATGAACACTGAAGCTTTCTTT | TRBV12-5 | - | TRBJ1-1 | many
CASSLDSNEQYF | TGTGCCAGCAGTCTTGACAGCAACGAGCAGTACTTC | TRBV28 | - | TRBJ2-7 | many
CASSLRGLLREQYF | TGTGCCAGCAGTTTAAGAGGGCTCCTACGCGAGCAGTACTTC | TRBV6-2/TRBV6-3 | - | TRBJ2-7 | -
CASSLAKPQHF | TGCGCCAGCAGCTTGGCTAAGCCCCAGCATTTT | TRBV5-1 | - | TRBJ1-5 | many
CASSLLASYEQYF | TGTGCCAGCAGCCTCCTAGCCTCCTACGAGCAGTACTTC | TRBV6-5 | - | TRBJ2-7 | many
CASSPGVGPYEQYF | TGTGCCAGCAGCCCCGGGGTCGGACCTTACGAGCAGTACTTC | TRBV7-9 | - | TRBJ2-7 | -
CANSGGTAIEACF | TGTGCCAACAGCGGTGGGACGGCGATTGAAGCTTGCTTT | TRBV6-2/TRBV6-3 | - | TRBJ1-1 | few
CASSIGTQRLYGYTF | TGTGCCAGTAGTATAGGTACCCAGCGGCTCTATGGCTACACCTTC | TRBV19 | - | TRBJ1-2 | many
CASQEGGNNYGYTF | TGTGCCAGCCAAGAGGGAGGTAATAACTATGGCTACACCTTC | TRBV6-1 | - | TRBJ1-2 | many
CASRLLGQDTEAFF | TGTGCCAGCAGGTTATTAGGGCAGGACACTGAAGCTTTCTTT | TRBV6-5 | - | TRBJ1-1 | many
CASSFLAGGQETQYF | TGTGCCAGCAGCTTCCTAGCGGGGGGTCAAGAGACCCAGTACTTC | TRBV11-2 | TRBD2 | TRBJ2-5 | many
CASSEEGDGYYEQYF | TGTGCCAGCAGTGAAGAGGGGGACGGTTACTACGAGCAGTACTTC | TRBV2 | - | TRBJ2-7 | many
CASSMVRDAQPQHF | TGTGCCAGTAGTATGGTAAGGGATGCTCAGCCCCAGCATTTT | TRBV19 | - | TRBJ1-5 | many
CARITQGFQETQYF | TGTGCCAGAATCACCCAGGGGTTCCAAGAGACCCAGTACTTC | TRBV6-8 | - | TRBJ2-5 | many
CASKVEGTSSYEQYF | TGTGCCAGCAAGGTAGAGGGGACCAGCTCCTACGAGCAGTACTTC | TRBV27 | - | TRBJ2-7 | -
CASRRTETPEQYF | TGTGCCAGCAGGAGGACAGAGACCCCCGAGCAGTACTTC | TRBV2 | - | TRBJ2-7 | -
CSFRDSGGSYEQYF | TGCAGTTTCCGGGACTCTGGCGGCTCCTACGAGCAGTACTTC | TRBV20-1 | - | TRBJ2-7 | many
CASSEWGVGNQPQHF | TGTGCCAGCAGTGAATGGGGGGTAGGCAATCAGCCCCAGCATTTT | TRBV25-1 | - | TRBJ1-5 | many
CASSLWGGDNEQFF | TGTGCCAGCAGCTTGTGGGGCGGGGACAATGAGCAGTTCTTC | TRBV7-2 | - | TRBJ2-1 | many
CSAGVQNSYEQYF | TGCAGTGCCGGGGTTCAAAACTCCTACGAGCAGTACTTC | TRBV20-1 | - | TRBJ2-7 | many
CASPPQDSGTGNQETQYF | TGTGCCAGTCCCCCCCAGGATTCCGGGACAGGGAACCAAGAGACCCAGTACTTC | TRBV27 | TRBD1 | TRBJ2-5 | many
CASSLALAVADYGYTF | TGTGCCAGCAGTTTAGCGCTGGCAGTTGCCGACTATGGCTACACCTTC | TRBV12-3/TRBV12-4 | - | TRBJ1-2 | many
CASKERGAYEQYF | TGTGCCAGCAAAGAGCGGGGGGCCTACGAGCAGTACTTC | TRBV6-2/TRBV6-3 | TRBD2 | TRBJ2-7 | many
CASSGEDAYEQYF | TGCGCCAGCAGTGGCGAGGATGCCTACGAGCAGTACTTC | TRBV5-1 | - | TRBJ2-7 | many
CASSPFEGALYGYTF | TGTGCCAGCAGCCCTTTTGAGGGGGCGCTTTATGGCTACACCTTC | TRBV12-3/TRBV12-4 | TRBD1 | TRBJ1-2 | -
CASSDSPGTVLNGQYF | TGTGCCAGCAGTGACTCGCCTGGGACAGTGCTGAACGGGCAGTACTTC | TRBV25-1 | TRBD1 | TRBJ2-7 | many